This record looks at one TCR beta chain sequence and its context. The sample comes from a study of blood T cell repertoires in COVID-19. For the study at large: The United States, Italy and Spain supplied acute and convalescent COVID-19 samples. Sources were T cells, B-cell-depleted T cells, or PBMCs; the material itself was cDNA or gDNA.

Germline values: CDR1 WSHSY, CDR2 SAAADI. The CDR3 has 13 amino acids. The V and J ends lost 5 bases and 12 bases respectively, with 14 bases between them. Original processing notes: From reference gene primer amplification, estimates of nucleated cell counts were derived. Generated by immunoSEQ multiplex PCR, the TCRdb table keeps only in-frame clones and is missing some. That table furnishes V, J and clone size, whereas the DNA furnished D and trimming. This repertoire shows about 280,000 clones, around 86% found once; its top ten account for roughly 8.5%. The V call is TRBV10-2, the J call TRBJ1-6; D might be TRBD1 (6 bases). The sequenced material came from peripheral blood. The TCR originated in a man between 40 and 49 years old with active or convalescent COVID-19. The CDR3 coding sequence is TGCGCCAGCAGTACCGATCCGGGACAACCCCTCCACTTT. Translation: CASSTDPGQPLHF.